One and the same sample provided the 20 T cell receptor beta chains below, sequenced in a study of shared clonotypes between healthy human individuals. This table comes from immunoSEQ multiplex PCR, and its TCRdb copy is limited to in-frame clones, with some not included. The sample includes 2 million to 2.5 million clones, about 94% seen only once; the top ten take 0.13%. Sequencing input: naive CD4+ T cells sorted from blood. Subset meaning: CD45RA+ positively selected. The receptors were gathered from a young man in good health.

The chain links TRBV2 to TRBJ1-4; D call uncertain. CDR3 size: 12 residues. Per the germline V gene, CDR1 is SNHLY and CDR2 is FYNNEI. Trimming cost V 4 bases and J 7 bases, with 7 bases left between them. The CDR3 loop reads CASSGDGEKLFF. The CDR3 DNA reads as TGTGCCAGCAGTGGGGATGGTGAAAAACTGTTTTTT. The full variable domain, in which reference TRBV2 and TRBJ1-4 provide the parts outside the CDR3, is EPEVTQTPSHQVTQMGQEVILRCVPISNHLYFYWYRQILGQKVEFLVSFYNNEISEKSEIFDDQFSVERPDGSNFTLKIRSTKLEDSAMYFCASSGDGEKLFFGSGTQLSVL.

This chain connects TRBV18 to TRBJ2-6; D gene ambiguous. Trimming shortened V by 1 base and J by 4 bases, and 11 bases separated the two germline ends. The CDR3 spans 16 residues. Germline V gives CDR1 KGHSH, CDR2 LQKENI. CDR3 bases: TGTGCCAGCTCACCACGAGACTTGATGGGGGCCAACGTCCTGACTTTC. Amino acids: CASSPRDLMGANVLTF.

In DNA form, the CDR3 reads TGTGCCAGCAGTCGACAGGGGGCAAGTGGCGAGCAGTACTTC. Translating it yields CASSRQGASGEQYF. V and J are TRBV28 and TRBJ2-7, with 10 bases matching TRBD1. This CDR3 is built from 14 residues. The V segment lost 5 bases and the J segment 6 bases; nucleotides outside the gene matches: 7. Germline lookup yields CDR1 MDHEN and CDR2 SYDVKM.

The rearrangement links TRBV18 to TRBJ2-7; D unclear. Trimming took 0 bases from V and 3 from J, leaving 12 bases between them. From germline, CDR1 is KGHSH and CDR2 LQKENI. The length of the CDR3 is 15 residues. CDR3 loop: CASSPPAAGNYEQYF. The DNA of the CDR3 is TGTGCCAGCTCACCACCTGCGGCAGGCAACTACGAGCAGTACTTC.

This clone has just one count. The J gene is TRBJ1-1, the V gene TRBV12-5; D is ambiguous. This CDR3 comprises 16 residues. Germline values: CDR1 LGHNT, CDR2 FRNRAP. Trimming took off 5 bases at V and 0 bases at J, with 16 bases between the two ends. For the CDR3, the DNA is TGTGCTAGTGGTCAAGGACGTCGGGCGGTGAACACTGAAGCTTTCTTT. This translates into CASGQGRRAVNTEAFF.

This clone was found a few times. The chain links TRBV4-1 to TRBJ1-5; unclear D gene. Germline V lookup: CDR1 MGHRA, CDR2 YSYEKL. This CDR3 comprises 15 residues. Trimming removed 4 bases at V and 2 bases at J, with 12 bases between. The CDR3 is CASSLATQGNQPQHF. As DNA, the CDR3 is TGCGCCAGCAGCCTGGCAACGCAAGGCAATCAGCCCCAGCATTTT.

The rearrangement uses TRBV25-1 and TRBJ2-1; the match to TRBD2 covers 7 bases. The CDR3 totals 16 residues. Germline CDR1 is MGHDK and CDR2 is SYGVNS. V shed 4 bases, J shed 5 bases, and the junction held 11 bases outside the gene matches. CDR3 bases: TGTGCCAGCAGTGCCTTCTCGGGACTAAATAACAATGAGCAGTTCTTC. Translating it yields CASSAFSGLNNNEQFF.

V usage is TRBV28 and J usage is TRBJ2-3; D is undetermined. Looked up from germline, CDR1 is MDHEN and CDR2 is SYDVKM. This CDR3 region has 12 residues. Between the trimmed V and J ends, which lost 1 base and 4 bases, there was a span of 3 bases. The DNA for the CDR3 is TGTGCCAGCAGTTTATTGCCAGATACGCAGTATTTT. This gives the protein CASSLLPDTQYF.

The rearrangement links TRBV7-2 to TRBJ1-5; 7 bases align to TRBD1. V lost 5 bases, J lost 6 bases, and 10 bases stayed unmatched. The CDR3 runs 15 residues. Germline-derived CDR1 and CDR2 are SGHTA and FQGNSA. Here the CDR3 reads CASSVQGGVTQPQHF. CDR3 DNA: TGTGCCAGCAGCGTTCAGGGGGGGGTCACTCAGCCCCAGCATTTT.

This clone was detected once. This CDR3 is also generated by other DNA sequences in the sample. This chain links TRBV5-1 with TRBJ2-1, with no clear D. V lost 0 bases to trimming and J lost 5 bases, with 3 bases between them. Germline CDR1 SGHRS, CDR2 YFSETQ. The CDR3 runs 12 residues. The CDR3 spells CASSLGHNEQFF. CDR3 in DNA: TGCGCCAGCAGCTTGGGACACAATGAGCAGTTCTTC.

The CDR3 sequence: CAWSVGSTNQPQHF. DNA of the CDR3: TGTGCCTGGAGTGTCGGCAGTACAAATCAGCCCCAGCATTTT. The V gene is TRBV30, the J gene TRBJ1-5; D is unclear. V gave up 0 bases and J gave up 4 bases, with 10 bases separating them. CDR1 is GTSNPN and CDR2 is SVGIG in the germline V gene (reference sequence). The CDR3 totals 14 residues.

This sequence joins TRBV6-1 and TRBJ1-1; tentatively, D is TRBD1 (6 bases). V dropped 7 bases and J dropped 8 bases, with 14 bases sitting between them. The CDR3 consists of 12 residues. Per the germline V gene, CDR1 is MNHNS and CDR2 is SASEGT. The CDR3 region is CASTRGQLEAFF. CDR3 coding DNA: TGTGCCAGCACCAGGGGACAATTAGAAGCTTTCTTT.

The chain has TRBV6-5 and TRBJ1-2; D call uncertain. Trimming took 6 bases from V and 2 from J, leaving 7 bases between them. This CDR3 comprises 12 residues. Germline V gives CDR1 MNHEY, CDR2 SVGAGI. CDR3 amino acids: CASSKSNYGYTF. The CDR3 DNA reads TGTGCCAGCAGCAAAAGCAACTATGGCTACACCTTC.

The chain carries TRBV2 and TRBJ1-4; 10 bases agree with TRBD1. The CDR3 is 14 residues long. The germline CDR1 and CDR2 sequences are SNHLY and FYNNEI. Germline trimming cut 10 bases from V and 7 bases from J; bases unmatched to any gene: 9. This CDR3 reads CATTYDRGREKLFF. As DNA, the CDR3 is TGTGCCACCACCTACGACAGGGGGCGTGAAAAACTGTTTTTT.

The gene calls are TRBV7-9 and TRBJ2-2; 7 bases line up with TRBD2. CDR1 SEHNR and CDR2 FQNEAQ come from the germline V gene (reference sequence). The CDR3 sequence is 13 residues long. Germline trimming cut 5 bases from V and 6 bases from J; bases unmatched to any gene: 3. Written as DNA, the CDR3 is TGTGCCAGCAGCCCCCGGGGGGCCGGGGAGCTGTTTTTT. This translates into CASSPRGAGELFF.

The chain employs TRBV7-9 and TRBJ2-7; a possible D gene is TRBD2 (6 bases). Trimming removed 5 bases at V and 5 bases at J, with 19 bases between. CDR1 and CDR2 (germline): SEHNR, FQNEAQ (reference sequence). This CDR3 contains 15 residues. CDR3 protein: CASSPSWGGVHEQYF. CDR3 nucleotide sequence: TGTGCCAGCAGCCCTAGCTGGGGCGGGGTACACGAGCAGTACTTC.

V and J are TRBV4-2 and TRBJ2-3, with 13 nucleotides matching TRBD2. The CDR3 contains 19 residues. Germline lookup yields CDR1 LGHNA and CDR2 YNFKEQ. Losses at the gene ends were 0 bases for V and 0 bases for J; bases not matched to a gene: 6. CDR3 residues: CASSQDKTSGGASTDTQYF. In DNA form, the CDR3 reads TGTGCCAGCAGCCAAGATAAAACTAGCGGGGGGGCTAGCACAGATACGCAGTATTTT.

This sequence joins TRBV19 and TRBJ2-1; no clear D gene. This CDR3 has 15 residues. Trimming removed 5 bases from V and 4 bases from J, with 15 bases in between. CDR1 is LNHDA, CDR2 SQIVND, per germline (reference sequence). CDR3 residues: CASSPIELGYNEQFF. In nucleotides, the CDR3 is TGTGCCAGTAGTCCGATAGAGTTAGGATACAATGAGCAGTTCTTC.

The chain is built from TRBV10-3 and TRBJ2-1; TRBD2 agrees at 11 bases. Germline-derived CDR1 and CDR2 are ENHRY and SYGVKD. The CDR3 spans 18 residues. The V segment lost 0 bases and the J segment 4 bases; nucleotides outside the gene matches: 8. This chain's CDR3 is CAISESPLAGGQYNEQFF. In DNA, the CDR3 is TGTGCCATCAGTGAGTCCCCTCTAGCGGGGGGACAATACAATGAGCAGTTCTTC.

The chain recombines TRBV14 with TRBJ2-1, with D possibly TRBD2 on 6 matching bases. Deletions cut 3 bases from V and 0 bases from J, with 12 bases between. Germline CDR1 is SGHDN and CDR2 is FVKESK. The CDR3 covers 16 residues. The chain's CDR3 is CASSHSDYYSYNEQFF. The CDR3, as DNA: TGTGCCAGCAGCCATTCGGACTATTACTCCTACAATGAGCAGTTCTTC.